The entry below describes one T cell receptor (beta chain). In the original analysis: Estimated nucleated cell counts came from reference gene primer amplification. Sequencing was performed with immunoSEQ multiplex PCR; in TCRdb, only in-frame clones are kept and a portion is missing. That table furnishes V, J and clone size, whereas the DNA furnished D and trimming. The sample contains about 34,000 clones, 93% of which appear only once. CDR1 is SEHNR, CDR2 FQNEAQ, per germline (reference sequence). V lost 1 base, J lost 9 bases, and 7 bases lay in between. This CDR3 contains 12 residues. This specimen comes from a study of blood T cell repertoires in COVID-19. Study context: From the United States, Italy and Spain came samples of acute and convalescent COVID-19. The cDNA or gDNA used as material had been derived from T cells, B-cell-depleted T cells, or PBMCs.

The sequence was obtained from a human donor in a cohort sampled during active COVID-19. The sample taken for sequencing was peripheral blood. V gene TRBV7-9 combines with J gene TRBJ2-1, with D hard to call. The CDR3 sequence: CASSLGQVEQFF. The CDR3 DNA sequence: TGTGCCAGCAGCTTAGGCCAGGTTGAGCAGTTCTTC.